The sequence of this T cell receptor beta chain was determined in a study of T cells in Graves' hyperthyroidism and ophthalmopathy (dated by TCRdb to between 2019 and 2020). At the level of the whole study: Peripheral blood samples were taken at initial diagnosis, before any treatment was given. To identify distinguishing TCR V-J signatures, a discovery cohort of about 95 patients was used, comprising 40 to 45 with Graves' ophthalmopathy and 57 with stable Graves' hyperthyroidism. Whether ophthalmopathy could be predicted prospectively was tested in an independent validation cohort made up of approximately 19 hyperthyroidism patients plus 17 patients who later progressed to ophthalmopathy. The roughly 99 discovery patients were divided at random into training and test sets in a 7:3 ratio. Thyroid tissue and blood T-cell repertoires from roughly six Graves' hyperthyroidism patients were also compared in the study. Following sampling, methimazole starting at 30 mg daily was given to hyperthyroidism patients, and high-dose intravenous methylprednisolone was given to ophthalmopathy patients. The paper describes TCR Vbeta CDR3 sequencing of 135 peripheral blood samples, made up of 43 ophthalmopathy patients, around 73 hyperthyroidism patients and roughly 17 progressor patients.

CDR1 ENHRY and CDR2 SYGVKD were looked up in the germline V gene. V is trimmed back by 4 bases and J by 1 base, and the junction contains 9 bases that no gene match accounts for. Including cysteine and phenylalanine, the CDR3 has 16 amino acids. The only DNA kept is the CDR3, 48 bases in frame from the first base. Stable Graves' hyperthyroidism was defined as no progression to ophthalmopathy during 18 months of follow-up. The hyperthyroidism patients were between 18 and 65 years old and newly diagnosed, with a disease duration of less than 2 months. Any patient with an uncontrolled infection, another autoimmune disease, pregnancy or lactation was excluded. Diagnoses were established on the basis of clinical symptoms, serum thyroxine and TRAb, thyroid ultrasound, and orbital computed tomography. PBMCs were isolated from around 10 ml of fresh peripheral blood by Ficoll-Paque density gradient centrifugation. Trizol reagent was used to extract total RNA, and RNA quality was then checked on an Agilent 2100 Bioanalyzer.

TCR beta CDR3 regions were amplified from RNA transcripts. For the first round of RT-PCR on the TCR CDR3, the HTBI primer set was used together with the Qiagen OneStep RT-PCR kit. A second multiplex PCR round built the libraries, followed by size selection and purification. Libraries were sequenced paired-end with 100 bp reads on an Illumina HiSeq2000. Under the source paper's analysis protocol: SOAPnuke was used to process the raw data, removing reads that contained adapters or uncalled bases, had a mean Phred below 15, or lacked an exact match to the constant primer or identifier. COPE v1.2.5 was used to merge high-quality paired reads, and clonotypes were defined as unique nucleotide sequences. MiTCR v1.1 was used to align clonotypes to the IMGT TRBV, TRBD and TRBJ reference segments. Only V-J combinations with frequency above 0.0001, covering about 99% of repertoires, were analysed. A TCS score was defined as the ratio between F50 (clonal expansion) and ExV (chaos), using BLOSUM62-based TCRdist between CDR3 peptides within each V-J. Welch's t-statistics and random forest reduced some 510 V-J features to fewer than 15, which were used in a naive Bayes classifier (R e1071). TCRdb handled the public reads itself, with Q25 trimming in fastp and clone calling in MiXCR, and kept productive beta chains. For every CDR3 protein sequence, its rows merge into one entry that carries the most common genes and DNA. These V and J calls rely on TCRdb rather than the paper's analysis. Counted in this sample were 650,000 to 750,000 distinct CDR3 sequences; 12% to 15% of them appeared once. The leading ten clones occupy about 9.4% of the sample.

This clonotype was seen many times. Its binding antigen is unknown. No base quality values were provided; no much bigger clone lies one nucleotide off. Study-wide findings and limitations: Most expanded thyroid clonotypes (frequency above 0.001) were also detected in blood, a finding suggesting that blood repertoires may reflect thyroid immune responses. In validation, the model predicted progression to ophthalmopathy a median of about 5.9 months before onset, with about 71% sensitivity and around 76% specificity. No statistical method was used to set the sample size in advance, and investigators knew the group allocation. Ophthalmopathy was separated from stable hyperthyroidism by a 13 V-J signature model, with just over 85% sensitivity and roughly 81% specificity obtained in cross-validation and 80%/75% obtained in testing.

The chain employs TRBV10-3 and TRBJ1-1, and TRBD1 aligns with 7 junction nucleotides. The source is a young woman with Graves' hyperthyroidism. The sample comprised blood. The CDR3 reads as follows: CAISARTGLQNTEAFF. The DNA sequence is TGTGCCATCAGTGCCAGGACAGGCCTCCAGAACACTGAAGCTTTCTTT.